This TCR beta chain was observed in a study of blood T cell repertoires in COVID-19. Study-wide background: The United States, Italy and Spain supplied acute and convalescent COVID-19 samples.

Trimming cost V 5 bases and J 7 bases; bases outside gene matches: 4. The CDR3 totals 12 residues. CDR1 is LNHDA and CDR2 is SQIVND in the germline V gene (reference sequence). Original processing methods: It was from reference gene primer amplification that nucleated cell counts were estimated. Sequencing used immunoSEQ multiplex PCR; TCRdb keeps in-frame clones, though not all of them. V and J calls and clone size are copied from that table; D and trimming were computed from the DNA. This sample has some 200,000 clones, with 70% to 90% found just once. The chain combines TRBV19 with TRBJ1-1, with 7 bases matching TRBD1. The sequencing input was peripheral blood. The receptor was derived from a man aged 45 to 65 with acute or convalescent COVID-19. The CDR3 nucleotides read TGTGCCAGTAGTTGGACAGGTCGTGAAGCTTTCTTT. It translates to CASSWTGREAFF.